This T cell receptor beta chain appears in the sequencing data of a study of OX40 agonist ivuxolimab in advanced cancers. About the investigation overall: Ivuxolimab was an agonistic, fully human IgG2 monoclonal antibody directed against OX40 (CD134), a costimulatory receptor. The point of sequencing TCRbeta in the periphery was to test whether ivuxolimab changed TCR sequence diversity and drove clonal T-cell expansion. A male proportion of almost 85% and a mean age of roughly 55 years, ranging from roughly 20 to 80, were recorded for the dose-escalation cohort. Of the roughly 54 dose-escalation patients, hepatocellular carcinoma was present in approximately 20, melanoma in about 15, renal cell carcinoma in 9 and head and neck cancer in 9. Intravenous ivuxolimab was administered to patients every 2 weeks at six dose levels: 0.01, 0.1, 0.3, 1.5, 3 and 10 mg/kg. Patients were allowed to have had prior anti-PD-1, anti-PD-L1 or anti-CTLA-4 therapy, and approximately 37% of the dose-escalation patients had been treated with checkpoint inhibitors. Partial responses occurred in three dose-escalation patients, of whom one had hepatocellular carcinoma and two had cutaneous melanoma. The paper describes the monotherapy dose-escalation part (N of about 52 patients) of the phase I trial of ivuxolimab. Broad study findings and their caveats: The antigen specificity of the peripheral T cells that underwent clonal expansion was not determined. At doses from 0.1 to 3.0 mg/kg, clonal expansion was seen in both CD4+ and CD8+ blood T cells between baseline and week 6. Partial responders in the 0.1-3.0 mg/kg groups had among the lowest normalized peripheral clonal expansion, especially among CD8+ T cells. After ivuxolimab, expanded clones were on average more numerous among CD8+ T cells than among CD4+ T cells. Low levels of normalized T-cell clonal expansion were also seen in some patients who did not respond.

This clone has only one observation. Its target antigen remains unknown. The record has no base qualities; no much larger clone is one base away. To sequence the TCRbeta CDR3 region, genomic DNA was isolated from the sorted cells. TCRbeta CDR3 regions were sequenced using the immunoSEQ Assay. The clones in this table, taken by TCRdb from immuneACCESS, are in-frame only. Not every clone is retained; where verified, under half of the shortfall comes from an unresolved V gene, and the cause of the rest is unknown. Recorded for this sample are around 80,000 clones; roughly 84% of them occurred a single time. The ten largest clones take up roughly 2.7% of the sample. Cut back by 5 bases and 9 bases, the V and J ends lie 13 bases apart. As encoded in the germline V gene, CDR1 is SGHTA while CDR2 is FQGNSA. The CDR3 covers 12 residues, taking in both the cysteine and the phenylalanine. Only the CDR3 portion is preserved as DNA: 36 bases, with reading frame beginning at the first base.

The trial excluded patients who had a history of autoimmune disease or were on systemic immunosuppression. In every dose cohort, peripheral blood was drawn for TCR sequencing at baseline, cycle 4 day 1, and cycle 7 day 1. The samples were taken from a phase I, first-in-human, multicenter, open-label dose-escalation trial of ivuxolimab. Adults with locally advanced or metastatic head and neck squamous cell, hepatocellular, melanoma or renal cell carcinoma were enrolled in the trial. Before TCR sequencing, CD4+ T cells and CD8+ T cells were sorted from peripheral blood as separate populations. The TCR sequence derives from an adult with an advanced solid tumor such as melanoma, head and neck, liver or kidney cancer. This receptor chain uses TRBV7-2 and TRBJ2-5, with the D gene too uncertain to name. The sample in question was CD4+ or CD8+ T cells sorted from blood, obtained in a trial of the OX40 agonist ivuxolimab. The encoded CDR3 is CASSPTTMAQYF. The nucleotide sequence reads TGTGCCAGCAGCCCAACTACTATGGCCCAGTACTTC.